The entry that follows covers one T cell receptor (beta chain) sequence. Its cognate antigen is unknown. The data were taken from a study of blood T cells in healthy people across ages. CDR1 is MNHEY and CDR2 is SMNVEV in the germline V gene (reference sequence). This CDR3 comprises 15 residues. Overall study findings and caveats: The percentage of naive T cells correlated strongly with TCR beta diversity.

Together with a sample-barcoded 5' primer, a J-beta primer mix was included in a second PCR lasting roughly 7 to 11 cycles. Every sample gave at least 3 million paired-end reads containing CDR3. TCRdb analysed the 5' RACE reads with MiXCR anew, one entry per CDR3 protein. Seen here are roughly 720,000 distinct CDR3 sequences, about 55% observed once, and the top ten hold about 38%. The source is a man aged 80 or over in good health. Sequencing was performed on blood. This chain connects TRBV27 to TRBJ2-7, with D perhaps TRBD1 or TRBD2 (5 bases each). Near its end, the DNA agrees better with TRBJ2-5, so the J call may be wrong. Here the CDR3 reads CASSLSRDPRGTQYF. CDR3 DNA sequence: TGTGCCAGCAGTTTATCCCGGGACCCCAGAGGGACCCAGTACTTC.